This entry lists 24 T cell receptor beta chains sequenced from one sample in a study of early T cells in non-severe SARS-CoV-2 infection. TCRdb analysed the 5' RACE reads with MiXCR anew, one entry per CDR3 protein. There are 45,000 to 50,000 distinct CDR3 sequences in the sample; more than 5.5% occur only once, and 2.8% lies in the top ten. This specimen consisted of whole blood, obtained at baseline. These receptors were taken from an adult who was a healthcare worker with PCR-confirmed SARS-CoV-2 infection or an uninfected control (not recorded which).

Only a few counts were recorded for this clonotype. The chain is built from TRBV5-1 and TRBJ1-1; TRBD1 is a possible D gene (5 bases). The V and J ends lost 0 bases and 7 bases respectively, with 16 bases between them. This CDR3 region has 15 residues. Germline V gene data show CDR1 as SGHRS and CDR2 as YFSETQ. The CDR3 sequence is CASSLGRGGRGEAFF. The CDR3 nucleotides read TGCGCCAGCAGCTTGGGTAGGGGCGGAAGAGGTGAAGCTTTCTTT.

This clonotype was seen many times. The rearrangement uses TRBV7-8 and TRBJ2-6, with D possibly TRBD2 on 5 matching bases. Trimming cost V 8 bases and J 4 bases, with 9 bases left between them. This CDR3 contains 13 residues. Germline V gene data show CDR1 as SGHVS and CDR2 as FQNEAQ. CDR3 in DNA: TGTGCCAGCGCTTTAGCGGGGGCCAACGTCCTGACTTTC. It is translated as CASALAGANVLTF. Together with reference TRBV7-8 and TRBJ2-6, the CDR3 gives the full variable domain: GAGVSQSPRYKVAKRGQDVALRCDPISGHVSLFWYQQALGQGPEFLTYFQNEAQLDKSGLPSDRFFAERPEGSVSTLKIQRTQQEDSAVYLCASALAGANVLTFGAGSRLTVL.

This clonotype was seen more than once but under ten times. The chain recombines TRBV6-4 with TRBJ2-7, with D maybe TRBD1 (6 bases). The CDR3 is made up of 13 amino acids. The V end was cut by 4 bases, the J end by 0 bases, with 7 bases between. Germline V gene lookup returns CDR1 MRHNA and CDR2 SNTAGT. The CDR3 reads CASSGDNSYEQYF. In nucleotides, the CDR3 is TGTGCCAGCAGTGGGGACAACTCCTACGAGCAGTACTTC.

The sample holds many counts of this clonotype. The chain carries TRBV6-6 and TRBJ1-1; D gene unclear. Trimming shortened V by 2 bases and J by 0 bases, and 7 bases separated the two germline ends. Germline V gene sequence: CDR1 MNHNY, CDR2 SVGAGI (reference sequence). This CDR3 has 14 residues. The CDR3 sequence is CASSYRNVNTEAFF. The CDR3 DNA is TGTGCCAGCAGTTACAGAAACGTGAACACTGAAGCTTTCTTT.

This clonotype was seen repeatedly, ten times or more. V is TRBV12-3 or TRBV12-4 and J is TRBJ1-1; 8 bases agree with TRBD1. The CDR3 runs 14 residues. The trim removed 3 bases at V and 5 bases at J, leaving 5 bases unmatched. The CDR3 region is CASSFGQGRTEAFF. DNA for the CDR3: TGTGCCAGCAGTTTCGGACAGGGCAGGACTGAAGCTTTCTTT.

The V gene is TRBV7-2, the J gene TRBJ2-5; the D gene is possibly TRBD2 (5 bases). This CDR3 comprises 15 residues. Germline lookup yields CDR1 SGHTA and CDR2 FQGNSA. V was cut by 5 bases and J by 9 bases, with 22 bases left in between. The CDR3 region is CASSPGSWPDGAQYF. The CDR3 bases are TGTGCCAGCAGCCCTGGGAGTTGGCCCGACGGGGCCCAGTACTTC.

This clonotype has only a few counts. The CDR3 reads CASSRDRTNYGYTF. Written as DNA, the CDR3 is TGTGCCAGCAGCCGAGACAGGACTAACTATGGCTACACCTTC. The chain employs TRBV6-2 or TRBV6-3 and TRBJ1-2, with TRBD1 as a possible D gene (6 bases). The CDR3 covers 14 residues. Trimming removed 6 bases at V and 0 bases at J, with 11 bases between. The germline V gene has CDR1 MNHEY and CDR2 SVGEGT.

The rearrangement uses TRBV12-3 or TRBV12-4 and TRBJ2-7; TRBD1 agrees at 7 bases. This CDR3 is 13 amino acids long. The trim removed 6 bases at V and 2 bases at J, leaving 4 bases unmatched. CDR3 residues: CASSRDSAYEQYF. The CDR3 bases are TGTGCCAGCAGCCGGGACAGCGCCTACGAGCAGTACTTC.

This clonotype has more than one count but fewer than ten. The chain joins TRBV4-3 to TRBJ2-7; D perhaps matches TRBD1 (6 bases). The CDR3 length is 14 residues. Germline V CDR1 and CDR2: LGHNA, YSLEER. With 4 bases removed from V and 6 bases from J, the gap between germline ends came to 16 bases. The CDR3 here is CASSRAGESGEQYF. The CDR3 DNA sequence: TGCGCCAGCAGCCGAGCAGGGGAATCGGGCGAGCAGTACTTC.

The table lists this clonotype with a few counts. The chain links TRBV12-3 or TRBV12-4 to TRBJ1-2; D may be TRBD1 (5 bases). The CDR3 contains 13 residues. V was cut by 2 bases and J by 7 bases, with 11 bases left in between. The CDR3 here is CASSLNPQGGYTF. The CDR3 DNA sequence: TGTGCCAGCAGTTTAAATCCGCAGGGTGGCTACACCTTC.

This clonotype was seen many times. The CDR3 here is CASSLAGAGYGYTF. As DNA, the CDR3 is TGTGCCAGCAGTTTGGCAGGGGCGGGCTATGGCTACACCTTC. The chain carries TRBV28 and TRBJ1-2, with D maybe TRBD1 (6 bases). CDR3 length equals 14 residues. Per germline, CDR1 MDHEN and CDR2 SYDVKM. Trimming pared 3 bases from V and 4 bases from J, leaving 12 bases between.

This clonotype was recorded many times. The genes are TRBV15 and TRBJ2-3, with D perhaps TRBD1 (5 bases). V was clipped by 1 base and J by 4 bases, with 12 bases between them. Germline CDR1 and CDR2: LNHNV and YYDKDF (reference sequence). CDR3 length equals 15 residues. The DNA of the CDR3 is TGTGCCACCAGCAGAGGAAATAGGGGCGCAGATACGCAGTATTTT. It translates to CATSRGNRGADTQYF.

This clonotype has at least ten counts. This chain joins TRBV12-3 or TRBV12-4 and TRBJ2-7; D is perhaps TRBD1 (5 bases). The CDR3 runs 13 residues. V was shortened by 4 bases and J by 2 bases, with 9 bases between the two germline ends. The CDR3 DNA is TGTGCCAGCAGTTGGGGCAGCACCTACGAGCAGTACTTC. This translates into CASSWGSTYEQYF.

This clonotype was counted many times. The genes are TRBV3-1 and TRBJ1-5; TRBD1 matches at 7 bases. V lost 4 bases and J lost 5; bases outside the gene matches: 11. This CDR3 is built from 16 residues. Per germline, CDR1 LGHDT and CDR2 YNNKEL (reference sequence). The CDR3 coding sequence is TGTGCCAGCAGCCCGACTAAGGACAGGATCTATCAGCCCCAGCATTTT. As protein: CASSPTKDRIYQPQHF.

This chain joins TRBV6-5 and TRBJ2-3; 11 bases map to TRBD2. CDR3 length: 16 amino acids. The germline gives CDR1 MNHEY, CDR2 SVGAGI. Trimming removed 5 bases from V and 10 bases from J; junction bases left unmatched: 14. CDR3 coding DNA: TGTGCCAGCAGTCAAACGACTAGCGGGGTTCGTGGGGCGCAGTATTTT. Its protein product is CASSQTTSGVRGAQYF.

This clonotype was detected only a few times. This chain joins TRBV19 and TRBJ2-7; 9 bases agree with TRBD1. This CDR3 contains 13 residues. CDR1 LNHDA and CDR2 SQIVND come from the germline V gene (reference sequence). V lost 7 bases, J lost 2 bases, and 3 bases stayed unmatched. CDR3 residues: CASKGTGTYEQYF. The CDR3 region has the DNA TGTGCCAGTAAGGGGACAGGGACCTACGAGCAGTACTTC.

This clonotype came up many times. V gene TRBV6-2 or TRBV6-3 combines with J gene TRBJ2-2, with TRBD1 matching 8 bases. The CDR3 has 12 residues. V was clipped by 6 bases and J by 6 bases; unmatched bases: 0. Germline lookup yields CDR1 MNHEY and CDR2 SVGEGT. The CDR3 sequence: CASRTGAGELFF. CDR3 coding DNA: TGTGCCAGCAGGACAGGGGCCGGGGAGCTGTTTTTT.

The genes are TRBV27 and TRBJ1-6; no definite D call. The germline CDR1 and CDR2 sequences are MNHEY and SMNVEV (reference sequence). Deletions cut 0 bases from V and 9 bases from J, with 6 bases between. The length of the CDR3 is 13 residues. The CDR3 nucleotides are TGTGCCAGCAGTTTATCTTACAGTTCACCCCTCCACTTT. Encoded protein: CASSLSYSSPLHF.

This clonotype was seen repeatedly, ten times or more. The chain recombines TRBV12-3 or TRBV12-4 with TRBJ1-6, with D hard to call. The V end was cut by 4 bases, the J end by 13 bases, with 17 bases between. CDR3 length: 14 amino acids. CDR3 protein: CASSYRASSFPLHF. The DNA of the CDR3 is TGTGCCAGCAGTTACCGGGCCTCAAGCTTTCCCCTCCACTTT.

J is TRBJ1-6 and V is TRBV4-3; D is unresolved. This CDR3 has 15 amino acids. CDR1 is LGHNA and CDR2 is YSLEER in the germline V gene. V lost 3 bases and J 6 bases, leaving 12 bases between the germline ends. CDR3 DNA: TGCGCCAGCAGCCAGCAACTAGGGAGTAATTCACCCCTCCACTTT. Protein product: CASSQQLGSNSPLHF.

CDR3 sequence: CSADRQGVYNEQFF. In DNA, the CDR3 is TGCAGCGCCGACAGGCAGGGGGTCTACAATGAGCAGTTCTTC. V gene TRBV29-1 combines with J gene TRBJ2-1; TRBD1 matches 7 bases. Germline V gene sequence: CDR1 SQVTM, CDR2 ANQGSEA. Trimming took 7 bases from V and 3 from J; bases not matched to a gene: 9. The CDR3 consists of 14 residues.

This clonotype was seen more than once but under ten times. V and J are TRBV10-3 and TRBJ2-5, with D uncertain. The V end lost 2 bases, the J end lost 1 base, and 17 bases lay between the germline ends. There are 17 residues in the CDR3. Germline CDR1 and CDR2: ENHRY and SYGVKD. Here the CDR3 reads CAISEMQPQAIQETQYF. DNA for the CDR3: TGTGCCATCAGTGAGATGCAGCCCCAGGCCATCCAAGAGACCCAGTACTTC.

This clonotype was seen a few times. The chain has TRBV2 and TRBJ2-1; D call uncertain. Trimming cost V 3 bases and J 4 bases, with 10 bases left between them. The CDR3 contains 14 residues. Germline values: CDR1 SNHLY, CDR2 FYNNEI. CDR3 nucleotides: TGTGCCAGCAGTGAGAAAGGACCATACAATGAGCAGTTCTTC. Protein: CASSEKGPYNEQFF.

This clonotype was found many times. This chain links TRBV5-1 with TRBJ2-7; 11 nucleotides agree with TRBD1. Germline loops: CDR1 SGHRS, CDR2 YFSETQ. The J segment lost 3 bases and the V segment lost 4 bases, leaving 6 bases of the junction unmatched. The CDR3 runs to 15 residues. DNA of the CDR3: TGCGCCAGCAGCAAGGACAGGGGGCGACTCTACGAGCAGTACTTC. Its translation is CASSKDRGRLYEQYF.